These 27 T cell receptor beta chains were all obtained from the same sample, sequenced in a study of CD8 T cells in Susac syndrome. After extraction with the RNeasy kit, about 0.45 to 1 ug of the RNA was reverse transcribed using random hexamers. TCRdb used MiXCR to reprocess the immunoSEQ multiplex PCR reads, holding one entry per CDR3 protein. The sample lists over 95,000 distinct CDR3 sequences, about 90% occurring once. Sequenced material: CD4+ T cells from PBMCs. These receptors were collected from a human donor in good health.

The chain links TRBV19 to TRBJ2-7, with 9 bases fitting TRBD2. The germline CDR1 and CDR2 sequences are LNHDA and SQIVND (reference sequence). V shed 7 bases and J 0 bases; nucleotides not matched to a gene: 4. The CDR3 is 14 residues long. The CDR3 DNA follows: TGTGCCAGTACCGCGGGAGGGATCTCCTACGAGCAGTACTTC. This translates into CASTAGGISYEQYF. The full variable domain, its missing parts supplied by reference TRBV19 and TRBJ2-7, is DGGITQSPKYLFRKEGQNVTLSCEQNLNHDAMYWYRQDPGQGLRLIYYSQIVNDFQKGDIAEGYSVSREKKESFPLTVTSAQKNPTAFYLCASTAGGISYEQYFGPGTRLTVT.

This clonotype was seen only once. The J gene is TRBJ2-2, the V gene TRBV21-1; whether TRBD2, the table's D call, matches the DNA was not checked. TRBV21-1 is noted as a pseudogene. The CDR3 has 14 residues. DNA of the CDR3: TGTGCCAGCAGCACCCGGACTAGCACCGGGGAGCTGTTTTTT. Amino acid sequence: CASSTRTSTGELFF.

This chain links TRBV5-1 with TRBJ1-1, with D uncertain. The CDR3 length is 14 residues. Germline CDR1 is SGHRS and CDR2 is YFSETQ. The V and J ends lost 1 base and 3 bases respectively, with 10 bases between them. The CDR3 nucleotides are TGCGCCAGCAGCTTGTACCGGGAGCACACTGAAGCTTTCTTT. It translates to CASSLYREHTEAFF. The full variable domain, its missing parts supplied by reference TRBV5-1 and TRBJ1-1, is KAGVTQTPRYLIKTRGQQVTLSCSPISGHRSVSWYQQTPGQGLQFLFEYFSETQRNKGNFPGRFSGRQFSNSRSEMNVSTLELGDSALYLCASSLYREHTEAFFGQGTRLTVV.

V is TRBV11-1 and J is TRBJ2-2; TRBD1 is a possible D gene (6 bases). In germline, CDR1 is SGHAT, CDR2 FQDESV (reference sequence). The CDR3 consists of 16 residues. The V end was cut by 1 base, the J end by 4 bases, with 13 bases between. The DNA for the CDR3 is TGTGCCAGCAGCTTAGATACGGGACAAGTCACCGGGGAGCTGTTTTTT. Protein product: CASSLDTGQVTGELFF. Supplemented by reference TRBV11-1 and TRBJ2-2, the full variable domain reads EAEVAQSPRYKITEKSQAVAFWCDPISGHATLYWYRQILGQGPELLVQFQDESVVDDSQLPKDRFSAERLKGVDSTLKIQPAELGDSAMYLCASSLDTGQVTGELFFGEGSRLTVL.

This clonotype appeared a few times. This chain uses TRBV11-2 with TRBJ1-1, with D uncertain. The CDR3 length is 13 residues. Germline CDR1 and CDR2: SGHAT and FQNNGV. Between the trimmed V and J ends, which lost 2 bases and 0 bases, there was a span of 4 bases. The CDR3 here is CASSLQVNTEAFF. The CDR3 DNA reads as TGTGCCAGCAGCTTACAGGTGAACACTGAAGCTTTCTTT.

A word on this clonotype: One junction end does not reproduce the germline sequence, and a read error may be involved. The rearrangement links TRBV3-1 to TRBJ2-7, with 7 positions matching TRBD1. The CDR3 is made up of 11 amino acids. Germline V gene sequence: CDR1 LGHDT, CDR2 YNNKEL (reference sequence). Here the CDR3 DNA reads TGTGCCAGCAGTCGCGACAGGGCTTATAAGTTC. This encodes CASSRDRAYKF.

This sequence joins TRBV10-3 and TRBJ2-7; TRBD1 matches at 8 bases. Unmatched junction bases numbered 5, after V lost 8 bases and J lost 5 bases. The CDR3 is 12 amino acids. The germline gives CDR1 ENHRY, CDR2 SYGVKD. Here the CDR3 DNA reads TGTGCCATCCGGGGACAGGAGGACGAGCAGTACTTC. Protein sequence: CAIRGQEDEQYF.

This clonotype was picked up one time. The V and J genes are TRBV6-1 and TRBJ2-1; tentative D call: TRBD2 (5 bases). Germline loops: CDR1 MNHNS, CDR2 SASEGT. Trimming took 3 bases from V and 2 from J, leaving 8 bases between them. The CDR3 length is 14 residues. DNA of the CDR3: TGTGCCAGCAGTGATGGGAGTACCTACAATGAGCAGTTCTTC. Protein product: CASSDGSTYNEQFF.

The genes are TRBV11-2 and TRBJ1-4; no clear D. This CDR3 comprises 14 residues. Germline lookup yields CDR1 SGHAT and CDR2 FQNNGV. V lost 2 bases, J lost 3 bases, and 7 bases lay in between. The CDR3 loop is CASSLYSPNEKLFF. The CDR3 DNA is TGTGCCAGCAGCTTATATTCTCCTAATGAAAAACTGTTTTTT.

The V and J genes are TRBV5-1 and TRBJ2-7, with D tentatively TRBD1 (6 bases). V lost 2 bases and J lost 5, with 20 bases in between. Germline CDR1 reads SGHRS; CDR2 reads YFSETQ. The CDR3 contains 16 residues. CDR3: CASSFLVPDSVNEQYF. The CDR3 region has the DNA TGCGCCAGCAGCTTTCTCGTCCCGGACAGCGTCAACGAGCAGTACTTC.

CDR3 coding DNA: TGTGCCATCAGTGACGGTCTAGCGGGAGAGACCCAGTACTTC. Its protein product is CAISDGLAGETQYF. The chain combines TRBV10-3 with TRBJ2-5, with 8 bases identical to TRBD2. V lost 3 bases to trimming and J lost 4 bases; unmatched junction nucleotides: 4. Germline lookup yields CDR1 ENHRY and CDR2 SYGVKD. This CDR3 is 14 amino acids long.

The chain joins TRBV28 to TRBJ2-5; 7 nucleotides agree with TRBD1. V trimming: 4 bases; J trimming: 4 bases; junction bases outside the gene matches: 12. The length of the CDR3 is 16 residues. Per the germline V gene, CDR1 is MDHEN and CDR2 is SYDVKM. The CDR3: CASSSSLTGKVETQYF. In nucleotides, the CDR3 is TGTGCCAGCAGTTCTTCTCTGACAGGGAAAGTAGAGACCCAGTACTTC.

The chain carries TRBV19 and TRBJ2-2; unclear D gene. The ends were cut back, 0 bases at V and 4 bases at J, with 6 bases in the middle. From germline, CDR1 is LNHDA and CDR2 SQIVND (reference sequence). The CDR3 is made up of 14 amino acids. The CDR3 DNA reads TGTGCCAGTAGTATAGATCGCGTCACCGGGGAGCTGTTTTTT. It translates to CASSIDRVTGELFF.

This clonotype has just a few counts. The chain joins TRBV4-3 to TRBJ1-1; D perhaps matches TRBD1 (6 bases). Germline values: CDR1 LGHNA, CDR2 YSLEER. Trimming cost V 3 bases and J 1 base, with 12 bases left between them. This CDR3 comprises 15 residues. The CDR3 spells CASSQGVQGNTEAFF. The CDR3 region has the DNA TGCGCCAGCAGCCAGGGGGTACAGGGGAACACTGAAGCTTTCTTT.

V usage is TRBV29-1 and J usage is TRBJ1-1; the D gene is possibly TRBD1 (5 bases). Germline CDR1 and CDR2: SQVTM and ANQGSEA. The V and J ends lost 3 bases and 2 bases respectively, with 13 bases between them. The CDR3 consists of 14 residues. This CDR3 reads CSVDRGTANTEAFF. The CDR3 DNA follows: TGCAGCGTTGATCGGGGGACGGCAAACACTGAAGCTTTCTTT.

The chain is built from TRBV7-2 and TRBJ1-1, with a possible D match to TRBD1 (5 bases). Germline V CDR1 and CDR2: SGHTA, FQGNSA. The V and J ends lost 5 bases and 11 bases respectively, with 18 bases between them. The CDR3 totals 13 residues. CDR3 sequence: CASSTPRVPGAFF. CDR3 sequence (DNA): TGTGCCAGCAGCACCCCCAGGGTACCTGGGGCTTTCTTT.

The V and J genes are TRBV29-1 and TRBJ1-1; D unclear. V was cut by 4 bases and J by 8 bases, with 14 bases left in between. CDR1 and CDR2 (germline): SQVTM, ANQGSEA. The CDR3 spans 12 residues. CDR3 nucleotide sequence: TGCAGCGTTGCAGTGAATGGGATCGAAGCTTTCTTT. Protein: CSVAVNGIEAFF. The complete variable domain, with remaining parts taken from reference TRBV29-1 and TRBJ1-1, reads SAVISQKPSRDICQRGTSLTIQCQVDSQVTMMFWYRQQPGQSLTLIATANQGSEATYESGFVIDKFPISRPNLTFSTLTVSNMSPEDSSIYLCSVAVNGIEAFFGQGTRLTVV.

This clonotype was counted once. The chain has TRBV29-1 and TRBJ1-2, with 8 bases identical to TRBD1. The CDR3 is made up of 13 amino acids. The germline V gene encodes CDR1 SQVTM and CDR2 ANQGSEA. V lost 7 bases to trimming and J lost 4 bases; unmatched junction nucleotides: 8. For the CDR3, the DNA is TGCAGCGCTGCCCTGGGACAGGTCTATGGCTACACCTTC. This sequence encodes CSAALGQVYGYTF.

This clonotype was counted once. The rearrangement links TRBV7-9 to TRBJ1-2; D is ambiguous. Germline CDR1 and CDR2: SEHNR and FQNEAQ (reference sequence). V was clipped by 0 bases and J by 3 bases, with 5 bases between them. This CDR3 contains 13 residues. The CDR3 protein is CASSLAPDYGYTF. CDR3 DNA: TGTGCCAGCAGCTTAGCGCCAGACTATGGCTACACCTTC.

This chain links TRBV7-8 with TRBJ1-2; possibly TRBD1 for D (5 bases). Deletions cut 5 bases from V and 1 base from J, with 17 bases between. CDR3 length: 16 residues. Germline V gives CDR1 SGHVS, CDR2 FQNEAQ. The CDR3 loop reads CASSPLGGAFNYGYTF. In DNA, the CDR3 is TGTGCCAGCAGCCCACTGGGAGGGGCCTTTAACTATGGCTACACCTTC.

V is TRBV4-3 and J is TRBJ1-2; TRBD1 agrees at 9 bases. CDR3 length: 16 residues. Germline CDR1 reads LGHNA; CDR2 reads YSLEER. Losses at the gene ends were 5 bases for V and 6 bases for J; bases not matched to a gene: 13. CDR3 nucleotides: TGCGCCAGCAGCGATACAGGGGGCGCGTTTCTCGATGGCTACACCTTC. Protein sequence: CASSDTGGAFLDGYTF.

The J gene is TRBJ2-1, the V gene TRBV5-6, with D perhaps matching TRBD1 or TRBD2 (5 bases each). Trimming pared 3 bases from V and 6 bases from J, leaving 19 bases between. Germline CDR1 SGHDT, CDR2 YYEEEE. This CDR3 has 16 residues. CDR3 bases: TGTGCCAGCAGCTCCAGACTAAGACAGATTCTCAATGAGCAGTTCTTC. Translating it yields CASSSRLRQILNEQFF.

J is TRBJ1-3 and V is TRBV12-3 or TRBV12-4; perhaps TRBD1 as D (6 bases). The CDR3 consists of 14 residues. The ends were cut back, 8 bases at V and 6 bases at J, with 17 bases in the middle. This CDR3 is CASGLNRAENTIYF. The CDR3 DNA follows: TGTGCCAGCGGCCTAAACAGGGCTGAAAACACCATATATTTT.

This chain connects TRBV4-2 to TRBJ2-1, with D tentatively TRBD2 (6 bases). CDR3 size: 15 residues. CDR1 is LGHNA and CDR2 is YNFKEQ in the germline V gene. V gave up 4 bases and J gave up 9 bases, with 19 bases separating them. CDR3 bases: TGTGCCAGCAGCCGGGAGGCCGGGGTCAGTTTTGAGCAGTTCTTC. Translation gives CASSREAGVSFEQFF.

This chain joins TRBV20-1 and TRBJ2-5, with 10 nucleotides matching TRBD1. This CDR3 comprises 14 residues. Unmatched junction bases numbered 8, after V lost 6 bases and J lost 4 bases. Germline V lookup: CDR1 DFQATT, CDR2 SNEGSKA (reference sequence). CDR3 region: CSAEPGQGRETQYF. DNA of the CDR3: TGCAGTGCGGAGCCGGGACAGGGGAGAGAGACCCAGTACTTC.

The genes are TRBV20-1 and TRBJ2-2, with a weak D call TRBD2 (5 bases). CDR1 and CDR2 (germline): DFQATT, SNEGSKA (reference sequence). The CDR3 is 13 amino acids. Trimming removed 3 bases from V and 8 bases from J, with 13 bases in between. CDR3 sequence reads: CSASGIGIGELFF. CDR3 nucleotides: TGCAGTGCTAGCGGGATAGGTATAGGGGAGCTGTTTTTT.

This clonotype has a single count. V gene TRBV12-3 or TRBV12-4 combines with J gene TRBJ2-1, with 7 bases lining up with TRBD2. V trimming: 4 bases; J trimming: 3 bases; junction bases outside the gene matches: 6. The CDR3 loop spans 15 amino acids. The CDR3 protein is CASSSSGGLYNEQFF. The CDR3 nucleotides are TGTGCCAGCAGTTCTAGCGGAGGGCTCTACAATGAGCAGTTCTTC.